This TCR beta chain was identified during a study of T cells in Graves' hyperthyroidism and ophthalmopathy. The CDR3 runs 13 residues. The J segment lost 5 bases and the V segment lost 8 bases, leaving 7 bases of the junction unmatched. Germline CDR1 SNHLY, CDR2 FYNNEI. From RNA transcripts, TCR beta CDR3 regions were amplified. HTBI primers were employed in a first-round RT-PCR of the TCR CDR3. TCRdb ran MiXCR on the multiplex PCR reads and lists one entry per CDR3 protein. In the table there are roughly 570,000 distinct CDR3 sequences, 46% of which are singletons. Lactation, pregnancy, other autoimmune disease or uncontrolled infection excluded patients.

Input material: peripheral blood or thyroid tissue (not recorded which). This chain uses TRBV2 with TRBJ2-7; 9 nucleotides match TRBD1. The source of this sequence is an adult woman with Graves' disease, either hyperthyroidism or ophthalmopathy (not recorded which). DNA of the CDR3: TGTGCCAGCTCCGGGACAGGGTTCGACGAGCAGTACTTC. It yields the protein CASSGTGFDEQYF. The complete variable domain, with remaining parts taken from reference TRBV2 and TRBJ2-7, reads EPEVTQTPSHQVTQMGQEVILRCVPISNHLYFYWYRQILGQKVEFLVSFYNNEISEKSEIFDDQFSVERPDGSNFTLKIRSTKLEDSAMYFCASSGTGFDEQYFGPGTRLTVT.